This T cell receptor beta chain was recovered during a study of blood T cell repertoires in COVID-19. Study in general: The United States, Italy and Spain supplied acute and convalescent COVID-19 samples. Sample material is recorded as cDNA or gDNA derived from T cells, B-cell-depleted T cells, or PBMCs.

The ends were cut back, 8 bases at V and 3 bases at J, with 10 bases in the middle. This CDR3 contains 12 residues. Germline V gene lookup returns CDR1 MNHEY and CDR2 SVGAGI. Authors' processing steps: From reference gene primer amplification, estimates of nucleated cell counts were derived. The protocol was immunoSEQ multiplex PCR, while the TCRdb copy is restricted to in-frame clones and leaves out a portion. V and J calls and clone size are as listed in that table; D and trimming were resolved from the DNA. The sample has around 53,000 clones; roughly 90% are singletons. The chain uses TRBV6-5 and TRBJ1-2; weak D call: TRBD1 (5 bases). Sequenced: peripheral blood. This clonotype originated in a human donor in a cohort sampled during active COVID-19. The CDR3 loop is CASVGADYGYTF. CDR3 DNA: TGTGCCAGCGTAGGGGCCGACTATGGCTACACCTTC.